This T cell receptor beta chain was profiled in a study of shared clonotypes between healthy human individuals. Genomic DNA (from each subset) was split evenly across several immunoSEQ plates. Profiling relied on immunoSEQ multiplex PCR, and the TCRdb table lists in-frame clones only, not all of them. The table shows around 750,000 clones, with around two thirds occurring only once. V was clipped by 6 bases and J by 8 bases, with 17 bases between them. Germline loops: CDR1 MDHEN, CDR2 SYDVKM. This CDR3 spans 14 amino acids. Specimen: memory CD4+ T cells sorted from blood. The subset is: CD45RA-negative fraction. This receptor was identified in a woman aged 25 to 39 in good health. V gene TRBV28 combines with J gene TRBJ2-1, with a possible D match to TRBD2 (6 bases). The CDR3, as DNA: TGTGCCAGCAGCCCCGGGACTTCCCATTATGAGCAGTTCTTC. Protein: CASSPGTSHYEQFF.